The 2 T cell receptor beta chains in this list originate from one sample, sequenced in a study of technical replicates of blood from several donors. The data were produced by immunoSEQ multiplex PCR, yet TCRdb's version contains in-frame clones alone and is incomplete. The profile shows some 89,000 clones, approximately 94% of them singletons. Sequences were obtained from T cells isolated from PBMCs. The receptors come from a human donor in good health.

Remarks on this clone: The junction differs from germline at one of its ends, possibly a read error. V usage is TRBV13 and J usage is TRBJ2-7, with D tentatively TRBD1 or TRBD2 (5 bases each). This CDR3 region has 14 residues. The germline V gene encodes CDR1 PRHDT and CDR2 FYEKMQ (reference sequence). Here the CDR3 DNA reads TGTGCCAGCAGCCTAGGGACGGGGAACTACGAGCAGTACTTC. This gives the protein CASSLGTGNYEQYF.

The CDR3 region has the DNA TGTGCCAGCAGCTTTTATTACTCCGAGCAGTACTTC. Translation: CASSFYYSEQYF. The genes are TRBV7-2 and TRBJ2-7; D is unclear. The CDR3 runs to 12 residues. V lost 3 bases to trimming and J lost 6 bases, with 9 bases between them. The germline gives CDR1 SGHTA, CDR2 FQGNSA.